Each of the 15 T cell receptor beta chains below was sequenced from the same sample in a study of cytomegalovirus exposure and HLA in healthy donors. The PCR ran on 60 Vbeta and 13 Jbeta primers. Measured with immunoSEQ multiplex PCR; TCRdb has only the in-frame clones, and not every one. The data contain more than 95,000 clones, about four fifths of them singletons. The sample was PBMCs. The origin of the receptors is a man aged 35-49 years in good health and CMV-seronegative.

The V call is TRBV27, the J call TRBJ2-1, with D possibly being TRBD1 (5 bases). Germline V gene lookup returns CDR1 MNHEY and CDR2 SMNVEV (reference sequence). Trimming shortened V by 2 bases and J by 0 bases, and 8 bases separated the two germline ends. CDR3 size: 15 residues. The CDR3 DNA reads as TGTGCCAGCAGTTTAAGGGGCAGCTCCTACAATGAGCAGTTCTTC. The encoded protein is CASSLRGSSYNEQFF.

The chain joins TRBV7-9 to TRBJ1-5; 7 bases are a match to TRBD1. Germline V gene data show CDR1 as SEHNR and CDR2 as FQNEAQ (reference sequence). After removal of 1 base from V and 7 bases from J, the junction contained 4 bases not matched to a gene. This CDR3 is 14 amino acids long. The CDR3 loop reads CASSLGQGVQPQHF. The CDR3 DNA sequence: TGTGCCAGCAGCTTAGGGCAGGGGGTCCAGCCCCAGCATTTT.

The rearrangement links TRBV7-3 to TRBJ2-2, with D maybe TRBD2 (5 bases). With 2 bases removed from V and 7 bases from J, the gap between germline ends came to 11 bases. Germline V gene lookup returns CDR1 SGHTA and CDR2 FQGTGA. The CDR3 is made up of 14 amino acids. The CDR3 loop is CASSLHGGGGELFF. DNA of the CDR3: TGTGCCAGCAGCTTACACGGCGGAGGCGGGGAGCTGTTTTTT.

The rearrangement joins TRBV27 to TRBJ2-1; 9 bases fit TRBD2. The germline V gene encodes CDR1 MNHEY and CDR2 SMNVEV (reference sequence). V lost 2 bases, J lost 6 bases, and 5 bases stayed unmatched. The CDR3 extends over 15 amino acids. Written as DNA, the CDR3 is TGTGCCAGCAGTTTAGGGACTAGCAAGTTCAATGAGCAGTTCTTC. The encoded protein is CASSLGTSKFNEQFF.

The V gene is TRBV10-3, the J gene TRBJ2-3; possibly TRBD2 for D (7 bases). From germline, CDR1 is ENHRY and CDR2 SYGVKD. The V gene lost 11 bases and the J gene lost 4 bases, with 19 bases spanning the gap. CDR3 length equals 14 residues. CDR3 sequence: CASRSGGLPDTQYF. The CDR3 coding sequence is TGTGCCTCCCGTTCGGGGGGCCTCCCAGATACGCAGTATTTT.

As DNA, the CDR3 is TGTGCCAGCAGTCTGACAGGGGAGGGGAACTATGGCTACACCTTC. This sequence encodes CASSLTGEGNYGYTF. This chain uses TRBV27 with TRBJ1-2; 8 bases map to TRBD1. J was trimmed by 2 bases and V by 5 bases; bases with no gene match: 7. CDR3 size: 15 residues. CDR1 and CDR2 from the germline V gene are MNHEY and SMNVEV (reference sequence).

CDR3 in DNA: TGTGCCAGTACACCCCGACAGGGGGCTCTTGGTCAGCCCCAGCATTTT. This encodes CASTPRQGALGQPQHF. This sequence joins TRBV19 and TRBJ1-5; 10 nucleotides line up with TRBD1. Trimming took 7 bases from V and 6 from J; bases not matched to a gene: 12. The CDR3 has 16 residues. The V gene's germline CDR1 is LNHDA and CDR2 SQIVND (reference sequence). Full variable domain (remainder filled in from reference TRBV19 and TRBJ1-5): DGGITQSPKYLFRKEGQNVTLSCEQNLNHDAMYWYRQDPGQGLRLIYYSQIVNDFQKGDIAEGYSVSREKKESFPLTVTSAQKNPTAFYLCASTPRQGALGQPQHFGDGTRLSIL.

The chain links TRBV5-1 to TRBJ1-1, with a tentative D call TRBD1 (6 bases). V lost 5 bases to trimming and J lost 4 bases, with 18 bases between them. The CDR3 totals 15 residues. Germline CDR1 is SGHRS and CDR2 is YFSETQ. For the CDR3, the DNA is TGCGCCAGCAGGGAAGATCCAGCAGGGGTCACTGAAGCTTTCTTT. This encodes CASREDPAGVTEAFF.

V and J are TRBV7-9 and TRBJ2-7; a weak D match, TRBD2 (6 bases). Trimming removed 5 bases from V and 5 bases from J, with 16 bases in between. Germline CDR1 and CDR2: SEHNR and FQNEAQ (reference sequence). The CDR3 is 14 residues long. Written as DNA, the CDR3 is TGTGCCAGCAGCCCCCGGGACTGGAGCGACGAGCAGTACTTC. Its translation is CASSPRDWSDEQYF.

V is TRBV11-2 and J is TRBJ2-1; the D gene is possibly TRBD1 (6 bases). With 3 bases removed from V and 13 bases from J, the gap between germline ends came to 7 bases. The CDR3 runs to 10 residues. Germline assignment: CDR1 SGHAT and CDR2 FQNNGV. The CDR3 loop reads CASSLGQQFF. DNA for the CDR3: TGTGCCAGCAGCTTGGGACAACAGTTCTTC.

This clone occurred once. CDR3 coding DNA: TGTGCCAGCACCAGCCCGACAGGGGGGAGTGTGACTCCTAACTATGGCTACACCTTC. This codes for CASTSPTGGSVTPNYGYTF. The V call is TRBV2, the J call TRBJ1-2; the match to TRBD1 covers 9 bases. V lost 7 bases to trimming and J lost 0 bases; unmatched junction nucleotides: 18. Per the germline V gene, CDR1 is SNHLY and CDR2 is FYNNEI. There are 19 residues in the CDR3.

The genes are TRBV6-5 and TRBJ2-7; D perhaps matches TRBD1 (6 bases). The CDR3 consists of 14 residues. V lost 6 bases and J 7 bases, leaving 19 bases between the germline ends. Germline values: CDR1 MNHEY, CDR2 SVGAGI. CDR3 residues: CASSSQGDAREQYF. CDR3 in DNA: TGTGCCAGCAGCTCACAGGGAGACGCTAGGGAGCAGTACTTC.

V and J are TRBV5-1 and TRBJ1-5; 7 bases agree with TRBD1. Germline CDR1 is SGHRS and CDR2 is YFSETQ. The CDR3 is 15 residues long. Trimming removed 4 bases from V and 4 bases from J; junction bases left unmatched: 8. The CDR3 coding sequence is TGCGCCAGCAGCCGAGGGGGCGCGGGAAATCAGCCCCAGCATTTT. Translating it yields CASSRGGAGNQPQHF.

The V call is TRBV7-2, the J call TRBJ2-5, with D hard to call. Trimming pared 1 base from V and 9 bases from J, leaving 12 bases between. CDR1 and CDR2 (germline): SGHTA, FQGNSA. The length of the CDR3 is 13 residues. CDR3 amino acids: CASSLELGQAQYF. The DNA of the CDR3 is TGTGCCAGCAGCTTAGAACTGGGCCAGGCCCAGTACTTC.

The genes are TRBV18 and TRBJ1-1; D might be TRBD1 (6 bases). Germline V CDR1 and CDR2: KGHSH, LQKENI. The V and J ends lost 3 bases and 6 bases respectively, with 11 bases between them. The CDR3 is 13 residues long. The CDR3 loop is CASSPYTGPEAFF. In DNA, the CDR3 is TGTGCCAGCTCACCCTATACAGGGCCTGAAGCTTTCTTT.